The source of this T cell receptor (beta chain) is a study of blood T cells in healthy people across ages. Regarding the study as a whole: Long-lived and aged donors differed, with more naive CD4+ cells and higher diversity in the long-lived.

All donors came from Russia, were Caucasian and healthy, and spanned ages roughly 6 to 95. Germline assignment: CDR1 PRHDT and CDR2 FYEKMQ (reference sequence). V lost 4 bases, J lost 8 bases, and 19 bases stayed unmatched. This CDR3 is built from 17 residues. As concerns this clonotype: The antigen remains undetermined.

A J-beta primer mix and a sample-barcoded 5' primer were used in a second PCR of roughly 6 to 12 cycles. Every cDNA was tagged by a template-switch adaptor with 12 random nucleotides. TCRdb recomputed calls from the 5' RACE reads with MiXCR, one row per CDR3 protein. Among about 1.5 million distinct CDR3 sequences listed, approximately 42% were seen once. Source material: blood. The rearrangement links TRBV13 to TRBJ1-2; TRBD1 matches 7 bases. The origin of this receptor is a woman under 30 in good health. CDR3 DNA sequence: TGTGCCAGCAGCTCCACAGGGGACAAGAGTGGTATTTTAGGCTACACCTTC. As protein: CASSSTGDKSGILGYTF.